Included here is one T cell receptor beta chain sequence, with context. Authors' methods: Quantification of nucleated cells was approximated via reference gene primer amplification. The repertoire was sequenced with immunoSEQ multiplex PCR; TCRdb's copy has only in-frame clones and lacks some. V and J calls and clone size are copied from that table; D and trimming were computed from the DNA. The sample consists of more than 300,000 clones, roughly 90% of them appearing once. This specimen belongs to a study of blood T cell repertoires in COVID-19. There are 17 residues in the CDR3. The chain joins TRBV1 to TRBJ1-5; the D call of TRBD1 is as the table states it, not checked on the DNA. TRBV1 is recorded as a pseudogene. Sequencing was done on a sample of PBMCs or T cells enriched from blood (not recorded which). The TCR was taken from a woman aged 30 to 39 who had recovered from COVID-19. CDR3 sequence reads: CTSSLTSGTDSNQPQHF. CDR3 nucleotides: TGCACCAGCAGCCTTACTTCCGGGACAGATAGCAATCAGCCCCAGCATTTT.